The source of this TCR beta chain is a study of T cells after yellow fever vaccination. The TCR cDNA carried a universal primer site and UMIs from 5'RACE template switching. TCRdb analysed the 5' RACE reads with MiXCR anew, one entry per CDR3 protein. The profile shows about 360,000 distinct CDR3 sequences, around 6.4% of them singletons. This clonotype was counted at least ten times. The CDR3 loop spans 13 amino acids. Germline V gene sequence: CDR1 SEHNR, CDR2 FQNEAQ (reference sequence). V lost 4 bases, J lost 4 bases, and 10 bases lay in between. The input for sequencing was PBMCs, taken 5 days after the yellow fever booster vaccination. This clonotype was sampled from a man aged 30-40 years who received the YFV17D yellow fever vaccine. The chain combines TRBV7-9 with TRBJ1-1; no definite D call. The CDR3 loop is CASSYEEVTEAFF. The CDR3 nucleotides are TGTGCCAGCAGCTACGAAGAGGTCACTGAAGCTTTCTTT.